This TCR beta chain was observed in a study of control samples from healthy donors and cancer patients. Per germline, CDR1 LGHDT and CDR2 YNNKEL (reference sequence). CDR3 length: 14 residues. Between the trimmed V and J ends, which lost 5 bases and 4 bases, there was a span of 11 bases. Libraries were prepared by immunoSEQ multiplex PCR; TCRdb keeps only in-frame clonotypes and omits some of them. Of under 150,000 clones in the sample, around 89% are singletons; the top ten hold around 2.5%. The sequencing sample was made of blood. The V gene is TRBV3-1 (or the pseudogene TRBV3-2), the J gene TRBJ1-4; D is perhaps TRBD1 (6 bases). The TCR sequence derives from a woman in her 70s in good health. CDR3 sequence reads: CASSETGDNEKLFF. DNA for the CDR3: TGTGCCAGCAGCGAGACAGGAGATAATGAAAAACTGTTTTTT.